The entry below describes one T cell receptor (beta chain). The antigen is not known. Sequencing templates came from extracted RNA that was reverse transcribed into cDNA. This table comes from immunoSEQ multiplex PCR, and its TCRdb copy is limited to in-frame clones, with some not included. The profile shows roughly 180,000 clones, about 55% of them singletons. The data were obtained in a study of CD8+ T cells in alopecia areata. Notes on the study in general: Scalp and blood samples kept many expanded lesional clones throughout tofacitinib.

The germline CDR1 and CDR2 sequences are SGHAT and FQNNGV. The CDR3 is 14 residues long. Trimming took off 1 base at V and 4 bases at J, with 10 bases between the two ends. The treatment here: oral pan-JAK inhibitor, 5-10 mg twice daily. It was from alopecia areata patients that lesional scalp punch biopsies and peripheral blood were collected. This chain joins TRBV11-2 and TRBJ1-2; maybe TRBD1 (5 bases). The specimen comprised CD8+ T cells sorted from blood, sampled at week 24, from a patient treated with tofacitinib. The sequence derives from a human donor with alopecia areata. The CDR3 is CASSLGGVAYGYTF. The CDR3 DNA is TGTGCCAGCAGCTTAGGGGGCGTCGCCTATGGCTACACCTTC.